These 18 T cell receptor beta chains came from one sample sequenced in a study of T cells in Graves' hyperthyroidism and ophthalmopathy. RNA transcripts gave rise to amplified TCR beta CDR3 regions. HTBI primers were the set used in a first-round RT-PCR of the TCR CDR3. TCRdb reprocessed the multiplex PCR reads with MiXCR, giving one entry per CDR3 protein. The table records about 590,000 distinct CDR3 sequences, roughly 14% of them present only once. Sequenced material: blood. The source of these receptors is a woman in her 30s with Graves' hyperthyroidism.

In this sample, this clonotype turned up a few times. The rearrangement links TRBV30 to TRBJ1-3; D is unresolved. The CDR3 has 13 amino acids. The ends were cut back, 1 base at V and 3 bases at J, with 7 bases in the middle. CDR1 is GTSNPN and CDR2 is SVGIG in the germline V gene (reference sequence). This CDR3 reads CAWSANYGNTIYF. The CDR3 nucleotides are TGTGCCTGGAGTGCCAACTATGGAAACACCATATATTTT.

There are a few counts of this clonotype. Given a much more abundant clone one base away, this may be a read error. This chain joins TRBV5-1 and TRBJ2-7; tentatively, D is TRBD1 or TRBD2 (5 bases each). CDR3 size: 15 residues. The germline CDR1 and CDR2 sequences are SGHRS and YFSETQ. DNA of the CDR3: TGCGCCAGCAGCTTGAGCCGAGGGGCCTCCTGCGAGCAGTACTTC. It encodes CASSLSRGASCEQYF. Looking up the rest from reference TRBV5-1 and TRBJ2-7 gives the full variable domain: KAGVTQTPRYLIKTRGQQVTLSCSPISGHRSVSWYQQTPGQGLQFLFEYFSETQRNKGNFPGRFSGRQFSNSRSEMNVSTLELGDSALYLCASSLSRGASCEQYFGPGTRLTVT.

CDR3 protein: CASSIAGTGSYEQYF. As DNA, the CDR3 is TGTGCCAGTAGTATAGCCGGGACAGGGTCCTACGAGCAGTACTTC. The J gene is TRBJ2-7, the V gene TRBV19; 9 nucleotides line up with TRBD1. The V gene end was trimmed by 1 base and the J gene end by 1 base; junction bases not matched to a gene: 2. CDR3 length: 15 amino acids. Germline V gene lookup returns CDR1 LNHDA and CDR2 SQIVND (reference sequence).

This clonotype was detected ten times or more. The chain links TRBV5-1 to TRBJ1-2; 8 bases match TRBD1. The V gene end was trimmed by 4 bases and the J gene end by 4 bases; junction bases not matched to a gene: 6. CDR1 SGHRS and CDR2 YFSETQ come from the germline V gene. This CDR3 region has 14 residues. Written as DNA, the CDR3 is TGCGCCAGCAGCCCGGACAGGGTGGCCTATGGCTACACCTTC. It yields the protein CASSPDRVAYGYTF.

This clonotype was counted ten times or more. The J gene is TRBJ2-1, the V gene TRBV4-1; 9 nucleotides match TRBD2. The germline V gene has CDR1 MGHRA and CDR2 YSYEKL. The V segment lost 1 base and the J segment 7 bases; nucleotides outside the gene matches: 8. The CDR3 runs 16 residues. The CDR3 DNA is TGCGCCAGCAGCCAAGTCGGCCTAGCGGGACGGAATGAGCAGTTCTTC. It translates to CASSQVGLAGRNEQFF.

The J gene is TRBJ1-5, the V gene TRBV9; D remains unclear. The germline V gene encodes CDR1 SGDLS and CDR2 YYNGEE. The CDR3 totals 13 residues. V was shortened by 1 base and J by 3 bases, with 5 bases between the two germline ends. CDR3 DNA: TGTGCCAGCAGCGTACGAGACAATCAGCCCCAGCATTTT. Its protein is CASSVRDNQPQHF.

The rearrangement joins TRBV14 to TRBJ2-7; no definite D call. There are 13 residues in the CDR3. Trimming took 4 bases from V and 6 from J, leaving 13 bases between them. Germline V gene sequence: CDR1 SGHDN, CDR2 FVKESK. The CDR3 DNA reads as TGTGCCAGCAGCCCCGGTGCCGGGTTCGAGCAGTACTTC. It codes for CASSPGAGFEQYF. Filled out from reference TRBV14 and TRBJ2-7, the complete variable domain reads EAGVTQFPSHSVIEKGQTVTLRCDPISGHDNLYWYRRVMGKEIKFLLHFVKESKQDESGMPNNRFLAERTGGTYSTLKVQPAELEDSGVYFCASSPGAGFEQYFGPGTRLTVT.

This clonotype was detected ten times or more. The CDR3 DNA sequence: TGTGCCAGCTCACCGAAGACTAGCGGGAGCCCAGAGCAGTACTTC. Translating it yields CASSPKTSGSPEQYF. The chain recombines TRBV18 with TRBJ2-7, with 12 bases lining up with TRBD2. The CDR3 totals 15 residues. Germline V lookup: CDR1 KGHSH, CDR2 LQKENI. V was pared by 3 bases and J by 7 bases, with 7 bases of the junction left unmatched.

In its sample, this clonotype was seen many times. The chain is built from TRBV7-2 and TRBJ1-1; D is undetermined. The V end was cut by 5 bases, the J end by 11 bases, with 18 bases between. CDR3 length: 13 amino acids. CDR1 is SGHTA and CDR2 is FQGNSA in the germline V gene. The CDR3 region is CASSLNRGTRAFF. CDR3 coding DNA: TGTGCCAGCAGCCTTAACCGGGGAACTCGGGCTTTCTTT.

The sample holds a few counts of this clonotype. This chain uses TRBV4-2 with TRBJ2-2; TRBD1 matches at 9 bases. Germline CDR1 is LGHNA and CDR2 is YNFKEQ. Trimming at V came to 3 bases and at J to 1 base, leaving 6 bases not matched to a gene. The CDR3 runs 17 residues. CDR3 in DNA: TGTGCCAGCAGCCAGCGCACAGGGGGCCTGAACACCGGGGAGCTGTTTTTT. Translated: CASSQRTGGLNTGELFF.

The rearrangement joins TRBV6-1 to TRBJ2-7; D gene uncertain. Germline CDR1 MNHNS, CDR2 SASEGT. The CDR3 extends over 16 amino acids. V dropped 6 bases and J dropped 0 bases, with 18 bases sitting between them. CDR3 coding DNA: TGTGCCAGCAGAGTTTTTGTGACTCCTAACTCCTACGAGCAGTACTTC. It translates to CASRVFVTPNSYEQYF.

This clonotype was detected only a few times. The rearrangement uses TRBV6-2 or TRBV6-3 and TRBJ2-2; TRBD1 matches at 9 bases. CDR1 MNHEY and CDR2 SVGEGT come from the germline V gene. The CDR3 is 16 amino acids. V lost 2 bases to trimming and J lost 3 bases; unmatched junction nucleotides: 4. CDR3 coding DNA: TGTGCCAGCAGTTACACACAGGGGGCATACACCGGGGAGCTGTTTTTT. Amino acid sequence: CASSYTQGAYTGELFF.

This clonotype showed up many times. V gene TRBV20-1 combines with J gene TRBJ2-5; maybe TRBD2 (5 bases). CDR3 length: 12 residues. CDR1 DFQATT and CDR2 SNEGSKA come from the germline V gene (reference sequence). Trimming shortened V by 5 bases and J by 5 bases, and 12 bases separated the two germline ends. This CDR3 reads CSAFEDWETQYF. In DNA form, the CDR3 reads TGCAGTGCTTTTGAGGACTGGGAGACCCAGTACTTC.

V usage is TRBV6-1 and J usage is TRBJ1-5; D remains unclear. Trimming shortened V by 4 bases and J by 0 bases, and 10 bases separated the two germline ends. The CDR3 runs 15 residues. Germline CDR1 reads MNHNS; CDR2 reads SASEGT. This chain's CDR3 is CASSGDRSSNQPQHF. The CDR3 DNA reads as TGTGCCAGCAGTGGTGACCGTTCTAGCAATCAGCCCCAGCATTTT.

This clonotype came up many times. V usage is TRBV20-1 and J usage is TRBJ2-7; 10 bases agree with TRBD1. Per the germline V gene, CDR1 is DFQATT and CDR2 is SNEGSKA (reference sequence). This CDR3 is 15 amino acids long. V shed 6 bases, J shed 0 bases, and the junction held 8 bases outside the gene matches. CDR3: CSARQGASGSYEQYF. For the CDR3, the DNA is TGCAGTGCAAGACAGGGGGCCAGCGGCTCCTACGAGCAGTACTTC.

This clonotype turned up a few times. The gene calls are TRBV4-3 and TRBJ1-4; no clear D gene. The CDR3 covers 13 residues. Germline CDR1 is LGHNA and CDR2 is YSLEER. The V and J ends lost 0 bases and 6 bases respectively, with 5 bases between them. The CDR3 nucleotides read TGCGCCAGCAGCCAAGAGCGGGATGAAAAACTGTTTTTT. Translated: CASSQERDEKLFF.

The chain links TRBV29-1 to TRBJ1-4, with TRBD1 matching over 7 bases. Germline-derived CDR1 and CDR2 are SQVTM and ANQGSEA. Trimming cost V 6 bases and J 9 bases; bases outside gene matches: 10. The CDR3 is 13 residues long. The CDR3 here is CSVQTGLLKKLFF. CDR3 nucleotide sequence: TGCAGCGTGCAGACAGGGCTATTAAAAAAACTGTTTTTT.

This clonotype was observed a few times. The chain uses TRBV11-2 and TRBJ2-7; D gene ambiguous. CDR1 is SGHAT and CDR2 is FQNNGV in the germline V gene. Trimming cost V 4 bases and J 4 bases, with 14 bases left between them. The length of the CDR3 is 14 residues. CDR3 protein: CASSSLGAKYEQYF. CDR3 DNA: TGTGCCAGCAGCTCCCTTGGAGCGAAGTACGAGCAGTACTTC.